This passage covers 29 T cell receptor beta chains from one sample sequenced in a study of Graves' ophthalmopathy and Graves' hyperthyroidism (dated by TCRdb to the late 2010s). Sequenced using an Illumina HiSeq 2000. For repertoire sequencing, the TCR beta CDR3 regions were amplified from RNA transcripts. A first-round RT-PCR used HTBI primers with the Qiagen OneStep RT-PCR kit, followed by a second-round multiplex PCR, size selection and purification. TCRdb reanalyzed the raw reads on its own, using fastp at Q25 for trimming and MiXCR for clone calling, and kept in-frame beta chains. Each entry is one CDR3 protein sequence, shown with its most common DNA and genes. For this sample the table gives 45,000 to 60,000 distinct CDR3 sequences, of which 45% to 55% were detected only once. The biggest ten clones account for over 4% of the sample. The source material was peripheral blood. These receptors were obtained from an adult woman with Graves' ophthalmopathy.

The J gene is TRBJ1-5, the V gene TRBV7-2, with 7 bases matching TRBD1. V shed 0 bases, J shed 7 bases, and the junction held 3 bases outside the gene matches. CDR1 SGHTA and CDR2 FQGNSA come from the germline V gene. This CDR3 spans 14 amino acids. This CDR3 reads CASSLARGGQPQHF. The CDR3 nucleotides are TGTGCCAGCAGCTTAGCCCGAGGGGGCCAGCCCCAGCATTTT.

This clonotype was seen many times. The chain employs TRBV5-4 and TRBJ2-7; TRBD2 matches 8 bases. Trimming cost V 4 bases and J 2 bases; bases outside gene matches: 8. This CDR3 spans 15 amino acids. CDR1 is SGHNT and CDR2 is YYREEE in the germline V gene (reference sequence). CDR3 in DNA: TGTGCCAGCAGCCCCGGGGTAGCGGGGACCTACGAGCAGTACTTC. It is translated as CASSPGVAGTYEQYF. The whole variable domain, filled in from reference TRBV5-4 and TRBJ2-7, reads ETGVTQSPTHLIKTRGQQVTLRCSSQSGHNTVSWYQQALGQGPQFIFQYYREEENGRGNFPPRFSGLQFPNYSSELNVNALELDDSALYLCASSPGVAGTYEQYFGPGTRLTVT.

V and J are TRBV7-8 and TRBJ2-2; 12 bases match TRBD2. With 5 bases clipped from V and 3 bases from J, the junction kept 4 bases outside the gene matches. The CDR3 length is 16 residues. Germline values: CDR1 SGHVS, CDR2 FQNEAQ. DNA of the CDR3: TGTGCCAGCAGCCCTCGGACTAGCGGGGACACCGGGGAGCTGTTTTTT. This codes for CASSPRTSGDTGELFF.

Many counts were recorded for this clonotype. This chain joins TRBV3-1 and TRBJ1-2; D is unclear. Germline loops: CDR1 LGHDT, CDR2 YNNKEL (reference sequence). There are 11 residues in the CDR3. With 3 bases removed from V and 5 bases from J, the gap between germline ends came to 4 bases. The CDR3 nucleotides read TGTGCCAGCAGCCATCAATATGGCTACACCTTC. Residues: CASSHQYGYTF. The variable domain in full, completed from reference TRBV3-1 and TRBJ1-2, reads DTAVSQTPKYLVTQMGNDKSIKCEQNLGHDTMYWYKQDSKKFLKIMFSYNNKELIINETVPNRFSPKSPDKAHLNLHINSLELGDSAVYFCASSHQYGYTFGSGTRLTVV.

This clonotype was recorded many times. The rearrangement links TRBV28 to TRBJ2-1; TRBD1 is a possible D gene (6 bases). V lost 4 bases and J lost 4, with 17 bases in between. This CDR3 spans 16 amino acids. The germline CDR1 and CDR2 sequences are MDHEN and SYDVKM. The CDR3 sequence: CASSSNLAGAYNEQFF. DNA for the CDR3: TGTGCCAGCAGTTCCAACCTCGCAGGGGCGTACAATGAGCAGTTCTTC. Full variable domain (missing parts from reference TRBV28 and TRBJ2-1): DVKVTQSSRYLVKRTGEKVFLECVQDMDHENMFWYRQDPGLGLRLIYFSYDVKMKEKGDIPEGYSVSREKKERFSLILESASTNQTSMYLCASSSNLAGAYNEQFFGPGTRLTVL.

This clonotype qualifies as medium-sized. The chain uses TRBV10-3 and TRBJ2-7; TRBD2 is a possible D gene (6 bases). This CDR3 has 14 residues. With 6 bases removed from V and 6 bases from J, the gap between germline ends came to 18 bases. Germline V CDR1 and CDR2: ENHRY, SYGVKD. The CDR3 reads CAIRRIGTLGEQYF. For the CDR3, the DNA is TGTGCCATCAGAAGAATTGGGACTTTGGGCGAGCAGTACTTC.

J is TRBJ2-5 and V is TRBV20-1; TRBD1 is a possible D gene (7 bases). The CDR3 spans 14 residues. The germline gives CDR1 DFQATT, CDR2 SNEGSKA (reference sequence). Trimming left V 7 bases short and J 3 bases short, with 18 bases between. The CDR3 here is CSVTEGGTEETQYF. In DNA, the CDR3 is TGCAGTGTTACAGAGGGCGGGACAGAAGAGACCCAGTACTTC.

At least ten counts were recorded for this clonotype. This chain links TRBV12-3 or TRBV12-4 with TRBJ2-3; 10 bases match TRBD1. This CDR3 spans 15 amino acids. V was pared by 7 bases and J by 2 bases, with 6 bases of the junction left unmatched. The CDR3 nucleotides are TGTGCCAGCAAAAGACAGGGGGCCCTCACAGATACGCAGTATTTT. Translated: CASKRQGALTDTQYF.

J is TRBJ2-3 and V is TRBV18, with 7 positions matching TRBD1. The V gene end was trimmed by 2 bases and the J gene end by 1 base; junction bases not matched to a gene: 0. The V gene's germline CDR1 is KGHSH and CDR2 LQKENI. This CDR3 is 14 amino acids long. The DNA for the CDR3 is TGTGCCAGCTCACCAGGGACAGGCACAGATACGCAGTATTTT. This encodes CASSPGTGTDTQYF. The variable domain in full, with the rest retrieved from reference TRBV18 and TRBJ2-3, is NAGVMQNPRHLVRRRGQEARLRCSPMKGHSHVYWYRQLPEEGLKFMVYLQKENIIDESGMPKERFSAEFPKEGPSILRIQQVVRGDSAAYFCASSPGTGTDTQYFGPGTRLTVL.

The rearrangement joins TRBV6-2 or TRBV6-3 to TRBJ2-7; the match to TRBD2 covers 7 bases. From germline, CDR1 is MNHEY and CDR2 SVGEGT. The CDR3 has 12 amino acids. V gave up 6 bases and J gave up 4 bases; unmatched junction bases: 3. The CDR3 DNA sequence: TGTGCCAGCAGCCCCGGGGGGTACGAGCAGTACTTC. It specifies CASSPGGYEQYF.

The CDR3 reads CASSLKRAVQETQYF. The CDR3, as DNA: TGTGCCAGCAGCTTAAAACGGGCAGTCCAAGAGACCCAGTACTTC. The chain links TRBV7-8 to TRBJ2-5, with D unresolved. The CDR3 sequence is 15 residues long. Germline-derived CDR1 and CDR2 are SGHVS and FQNEAQ. Trimming took off 2 bases at V and 1 base at J, with 11 bases between the two ends.

By proportion, this clonotype is medium-sized (0.01 to 0.1%). The chain combines TRBV7-8 with TRBJ2-7; a possible D gene is TRBD2 (6 bases). With 6 bases removed from V and 2 bases from J, the gap between germline ends came to 14 bases. Germline assignment: CDR1 SGHVS and CDR2 FQNEAQ. CDR3 length: 14 amino acids. DNA of the CDR3: TGTGCCAGCAGTCCTGGGACTTCCACCTACGAGCAGTACTTC. Its protein is CASSPGTSTYEQYF.

This clonotype was observed a few times. J is TRBJ2-2 and V is TRBV3-1, with D possibly matching TRBD1 (6 bases). Per germline, CDR1 LGHDT and CDR2 YNNKEL (reference sequence). There are 14 residues in the CDR3. Trimming pared 8 bases from V and 6 bases from J, leaving 16 bases between. CDR3 loop: CASHPTGTPGELFF. The CDR3 DNA follows: TGTGCCAGCCATCCTACAGGGACGCCCGGGGAGCTGTTTTTT.

The chain joins TRBV2 to TRBJ2-3; 11 bases fit TRBD2. V shed 6 bases and J 0 bases; nucleotides not matched to a gene: 5. CDR1 and CDR2 from the germline V gene are SNHLY and FYNNEI. The CDR3 extends over 16 amino acids. The CDR3 DNA is TGTGCCAGCAGGCCGGGACTAGCGGTTAGCACAGATACGCAGTATTTT. It specifies CASRPGLAVSTDTQYF. Together with reference TRBV2 and TRBJ2-3, the CDR3 gives the full variable domain: EPEVTQTPSHQVTQMGQEVILRCVPISNHLYFYWYRQILGQKVEFLVSFYNNEISEKSEIFDDQFSVERPDGSNFTLKIRSTKLEDSAMYFCASRPGLAVSTDTQYFGPGTRLTVL.

The CDR3 reads CSAPLGISRETQYF. DNA of the CDR3: TGCAGTGCTCCGCTAGGAATAAGCCGAGAGACCCAGTACTTC. The chain is built from TRBV20-1 and TRBJ2-5, with D unclear. V was shortened by 5 bases and J by 4 bases, with 17 bases between the two germline ends. CDR1 is DFQATT and CDR2 is SNEGSKA in the germline V gene (reference sequence). The CDR3 runs 14 residues.

J is TRBJ2-7 and V is TRBV20-1, with D hard to call. The germline V gene encodes CDR1 DFQATT and CDR2 SNEGSKA (reference sequence). V lost 2 bases and J lost 4, with 6 bases in between. The CDR3 contains 11 residues. CDR3 DNA: TGCAGTGCTAGATCCACGTACGAGCAGTACTTC. It codes for CSARSTYEQYF.

The chain links TRBV5-1 to TRBJ1-1; 8 nucleotides agree with TRBD1. The CDR3 has 14 amino acids. The germline V gene has CDR1 SGHRS and CDR2 YFSETQ. V trimming: 8 bases; J trimming: 1 base; junction bases outside the gene matches: 7. CDR3 region: CASRHGTGNTEAFF. CDR3 DNA sequence: TGCGCCAGTCGGCACGGGACAGGGAACACTGAAGCTTTCTTT.

This clonotype was counted a single time. The rearrangement uses TRBV29-1 and TRBJ2-3, with TRBD2 matching over 16 bases. Germline trimming cut 5 bases from V and 2 bases from J; bases unmatched to any gene: 19. This CDR3 contains 21 residues. Germline CDR1 reads SQVTM; CDR2 reads ANQGSEA. The CDR3 coding sequence is TGCAGCGTTCCTCCGGGGACTAGCGGGAGGGCACCACAAAAGAACACAGATACGCAGTATTTT. Protein sequence: CSVPPGTSGRAPQKNTDTQYF.

Details on this clonotype: The CDR3 does not close with the conserved phenylalanine or tryptophan, likely indicating a read error. The DNA is omitted, as the CDR3 cannot be located on it reliably, and the CDR3 follows TCRdb's listing. This chain joins TRBV20-1 and TRBJ2-5. The V gene's germline CDR1 is DFQATT and CDR2 SNEGSKA (reference sequence). From its first to its last residue, the CDR3 has 9 amino acids. The CDR3 sequence is CSAREREVG.

This rearrangement joins TRBV24-1 to TRBJ1-3, with D tentatively TRBD1 (6 bases). CDR1 is KGHDR, CDR2 SFDVKD, per germline. The CDR3 totals 15 residues. The ends were cut back, 9 bases at V and 4 bases at J, with 18 bases in the middle. The CDR3 sequence is CATHEGDKPGNTIYF. The CDR3 nucleotides read TGTGCCACCCATGAGGGGGACAAGCCAGGAAACACCATATATTTT.

The sample holds a few counts of this clonotype. The V call is TRBV28, the J call TRBJ2-3; 11 positions agree with TRBD1. J gave up 4 bases and V 3 bases, and 9 bases lay outside the gene matches. CDR1 and CDR2 from the germline V gene are MDHEN and SYDVKM. CDR3 length: 17 amino acids. Here the CDR3 reads CASSFIEDRGLSDTQYF. CDR3 coding DNA: TGTGCCAGCAGTTTCATAGAGGACAGGGGGCTGTCAGATACGCAGTATTTT.

V gene TRBV28 combines with J gene TRBJ1-3; D not resolved. V shed 6 bases and J shed 4 bases, with 19 bases lying between them. There are 16 residues in the CDR3. CDR1 is MDHEN and CDR2 is SYDVKM in the germline V gene. The DNA for the CDR3 is TGTGCCAGCAGCCCCCCAGGCAAAAAGAGGGGAAACACCATATATTTT. Amino acids: CASSPPGKKRGNTIYF.

This clonotype was found many times. The chain joins TRBV6-5 to TRBJ1-3; no reliable D call. The CDR3 contains 16 residues. Germline CDR1 and CDR2: MNHEY and SVGAGI. V was clipped by 2 bases and J by 4 bases, with 15 bases between them. DNA for the CDR3: TGTGCCAGCAGTTACCGGCCTCCTGATAGGGGAAACACCATATATTTT. This sequence encodes CASSYRPPDRGNTIYF.

J is TRBJ1-5 and V is TRBV28; 8 bases agree with TRBD1. Germline V CDR1 and CDR2: MDHEN, SYDVKM. This CDR3 has 17 amino acids. V dropped 6 bases and J dropped 0; count of bases not matched to a gene: 10. CDR3 loop: CASSNIGQGHSNQPQHF. CDR3 sequence (DNA): TGTGCCAGCAGCAACATCGGACAGGGACATAGCAATCAGCCCCAGCATTTT.

Many counts were recorded for this clonotype. This may come from a read error, since a much larger clone is one base off. This rearrangement joins TRBV20-1 to TRBJ2-1; TRBD1 or TRBD2 may be the D gene (5 bases each). The CDR3 is 15 residues long. Germline V gene sequence: CDR1 DFQATT, CDR2 SNEGSKA (reference sequence). The ends were cut back, 0 bases at V and 12 bases at J, with 21 bases in the middle. The chain's CDR3 is CSARDTGTLGSVQFF. The CDR3 DNA reads TGCAGTGCTAGAGATACAGGCACCTTGGGGAGTGTGCAGTTCTTC.

This clonotype occurred many times. The chain uses TRBV28 and TRBJ1-6, with 7 bases aligning to TRBD1. This CDR3 is built from 15 residues. V gave up 5 bases and J gave up 7 bases; unmatched junction bases: 8. Germline V gene data show CDR1 as MDHEN and CDR2 as SYDVKM. CDR3 residues: CASSAQGISNSPLHF. The CDR3 region has the DNA TGTGCCAGCAGTGCACAGGGGATATCCAATTCACCCCTCCACTTT.

This clonotype was recorded many times. The chain combines TRBV11-2 with TRBJ2-3; 11 bases are a match to TRBD2. The CDR3 totals 16 residues. Germline V lookup: CDR1 SGHAT, CDR2 FQNNGV. The V gene end was trimmed by 4 bases and the J gene end by 4 bases; junction bases not matched to a gene: 7. This CDR3 is CASSSLTSGVADTQYF. The CDR3 coding sequence is TGTGCCAGCAGCTCCCTGACTAGCGGGGTCGCAGATACGCAGTATTTT. The entire variable domain, with the rest obtained from reference TRBV11-2 and TRBJ2-3, is as follows: EAGVAQSPRYKIIEKRQSVAFWCNPISGHATLYWYQQILGQGPKLLIQFQNNGVVDDSQLPKDRFSAERLKGVDSTLKIQPAKLEDSAVYLCASSSLTSGVADTQYFGPGTRLTVL.

This chain connects TRBV7-8 to TRBJ2-2; D unresolved. Between the trimmed V and J ends, which lost 7 bases and 3 bases, there was a span of 0 bases. Germline CDR1 SGHVS, CDR2 FQNEAQ. CDR3 length equals 10 residues. The CDR3 spells CASNTGELFF. CDR3 in DNA: TGTGCCAGCAACACCGGGGAGCTGTTTTTT.

This chain links TRBV19 with TRBJ2-7, with D possibly being TRBD1 or TRBD2 (7 bases each). CDR3 size: 14 residues. V was trimmed by 4 bases and J by 2 bases, leaving 12 bases between them. Germline CDR1 reads LNHDA; CDR2 reads SQIVND (reference sequence). Here the CDR3 DNA reads TGTGCCAGTAGTAGCGGGGGACAGCCCTACGAGCAGTACTTC. Its protein is CASSSGGQPYEQYF.